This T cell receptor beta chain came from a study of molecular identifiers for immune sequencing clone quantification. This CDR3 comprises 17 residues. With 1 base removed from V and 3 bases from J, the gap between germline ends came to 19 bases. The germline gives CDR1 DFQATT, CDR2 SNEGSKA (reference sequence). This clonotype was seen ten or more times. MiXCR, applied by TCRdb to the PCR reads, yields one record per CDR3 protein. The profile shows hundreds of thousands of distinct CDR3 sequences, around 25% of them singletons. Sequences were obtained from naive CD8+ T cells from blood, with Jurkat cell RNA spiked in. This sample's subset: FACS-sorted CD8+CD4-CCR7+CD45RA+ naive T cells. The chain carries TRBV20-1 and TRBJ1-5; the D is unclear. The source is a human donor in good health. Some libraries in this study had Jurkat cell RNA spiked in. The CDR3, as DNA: TGCAGTGCTAGAGCCGGGTTTGCAGGTGGAGACAATCAGCCCCAGCATTTT. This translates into CSARAGFAGGDNQPQHF.